These T cell receptor beta chains were read from a single sample in a study of regulatory T cells in long-lasting Graves disease. TCRdb independently ran MiXCR on the multiplex PCR reads; one entry per CDR3 protein. This repertoire shows approximately 390,000 distinct CDR3 sequences, roughly 15% found once; its top ten account for roughly 21%. These data were likewise used in another study, on T cells in Graves' hyperthyroidism and ophthalmopathy.

Sequencing was performed on peripheral blood mononuclear cells (PBMCs), taken at new diagnosis, from a patient treated with antithyroid drugs. The receptor source for this set is a woman aged 18-30 years with Graves disease. CDR3s include the opening cysteine and the closing phenylalanine or tryptophan. D genes are given only for firm matches. Clone size, where shown, is once, few, many, or a class for clones that have expanded.

j_gene | abundance | v_gene | d_gene | CDR3nt | CDR3aa
TRBJ1-4 | NA | TRBV5-5 | TRBD1 | TGTGCCAGCAGCGGCGGACAGGGCGGAGCTAATGAAAAACTGTTTTTT | CASSGGQGGANEKLFF
TRBJ2-7 | NA | TRBV5-6 | TRBD2 | TGTGCCAGCAGCGGACTAGTGACGTTGATTTCACGCGAGCAGTACTTC | CASSGLVTLISREQYF
TRBJ1-4 | NA | TRBV6-1 | NA | TGTGCCAGCGGACACGGACAGATTAATGAAAAACTGTTTTTT | CASGHGQINEKLFF
TRBJ2-3 | NA | TRBV19 | NA | TGTGCCAGTAGTGCCTCCGGGACATATGGCACAGATACGCAGTATTTT | CASSASGTYGTDTQYF
TRBJ2-5 | many | TRBV6-5 | NA | TGTGCCAGCAGTTACTTCGGCTTCGAGACCCAGTACTTC | CASSYFGFETQYF
TRBJ2-5 | NA | TRBV20-1 | TRBD2 | TGCAGTGCTGGACCCAGCGGGAGCGGAGGGACCCAGTACTTC | CSAGPSGSGGTQYF
TRBJ2-2 | many | TRBV5-1 | NA | TGCGCCAGCAGCTTGGTGGAGGCCGGGGAGCTGTTTTTT | CASSLVEAGELFF
TRBJ2-2 | few | TRBV11-3 | TRBD2 | TGTGCCAGCAGCTTGGGGACTAGCGGGAGTACCGGGGAGCTGTTTTTT | CASSLGTSGSTGELFF
TRBJ1-2 | many | TRBV11-2 | TRBD1 | TGTGCCAGCAGCCCACGACAGGGGAACTATGGCTACACCTTC | CASSPRQGNYGYTF
TRBJ1-1 | many | TRBV24-1 | NA | TGTGCCACCAGCCAGGGACCGAACACTGAAGCTTTCTTT | CATSQGPNTEAFF
TRBJ1-1 | NA | TRBV19 | NA | TGTGCCAGTAACTCGATCGCTTGGGCGAGCACTGAAGCTTTCTTT | CASNSIAWASTEAFF
TRBJ1-6 | few | TRBV6-2/TRBV6-3 | NA | TGTGCCAGCAGTTCAAACAGAAACAATTCACCCCTCCACTTT | CASSSNRNNSPLHF
TRBJ1-5 | many | TRBV28 | NA | TGTGCCAGCAGTTTACGGAGGGTGTACGGTCAGCCCCAGCATTTT | CASSLRRVYGQPQHF
TRBJ1-1 | NA | TRBV20-1 | NA | TGCAGTGCTAGTAACCGGTTGAACACTGAAGCTTTCTTT | CSASNRLNTEAFF
TRBJ2-7 | many | TRBV20-1 | TRBD1 | TGCAGTGTAACAGGGGGGAGAAACGAGCAGTACTTC | CSVTGGRNEQYF
TRBJ2-3 | many | TRBV12-3/TRBV12-4 | TRBD2 | TGTGCCAGCAGCCTAGGACTAGCGGGACCTAGCACAGATACGCAGTATTTT | CASSLGLAGPSTDTQYF
TRBJ2-1 | many | TRBV6-2/TRBV6-3 | TRBD2 | TGTGCCAGCAGCGTGACGGCGGGAGGTCCCAATGAGCAGTTCTTC | CASSVTAGGPNEQFF
TRBJ2-7 | NA | TRBV5-6 | NA | TGTGCCAGCAGCCTCCGAGGGGGGGACAGCGAGCAGTACTTC | CASSLRGGDSEQYF
TRBJ2-1 | many | TRBV20-1 | TRBD2 | TGCAGTGCTCTCTCCAGCGGGGGGGCCGGGGAAGAGCAGTTCTTC | CSALSSGGAGEEQFF
TRBJ1-6 | once | TRBV3-1 | NA | TGTGCCAGCAGCCAAGGGGCTCCACCCCTCCACTTT | CASSQGAPPLHF
TRBJ1-5 | NA | TRBV19 | NA | TGTGCCAGTAGTACCGACGGGCGTCAGCCCCAGCATTTT | CASSTDGRQPQHF
TRBJ2-1 | many | TRBV6-1 | TRBD2 | TGTGCCAGCAGCCCGTCCCTGGCGGGGGGGGCTGGGGCGTCCAATGAGCAGTTCTTC | CASSPSLAGGAGASNEQFF
TRBJ1-2 | many | TRBV2 | NA | TGTGCCAGCAGTGAAGATAGGCAGGGGAGATACTATGGCTACACCTTC | CASSEDRQGRYYGYTF
TRBJ2-7 | NA | TRBV20-1 | NA | TGCAGTGCTAGTGAACGGAACGAGCAGTACTTC | CSASERNEQYF
TRBJ2-7 | few | TRBV15 | NA | TGTGCCACCAGCAGAGAAGTCGTCCTCTACGAGCAGTACTTC | CATSREVVLYEQYF
TRBJ2-1 | many | TRBV5-8 | NA | TGTGCCAGCAGGCAGTATACCGGGACGGTGGTTAACAATGAGCAGTTCTTC | CASRQYTGTVVNNEQFF
TRBJ2-3 | many | TRBV6-4 | NA | TGTGCCAGCAGTGACTCGTCGGGGCCAGATACGCAGTATTTT | CASSDSSGPDTQYF
TRBJ1-1 | NA | TRBV15 | NA | TGTGCCACCAGCAAACTCCGGGCCCTTGATTGGAACACTGAAGCTTTCTTT | CATSKLRALDWNTEAFF
TRBJ1-5 | few | TRBV19 | NA | TGTGCCAGTAGTATTTTTGAGGACTGGATCGGACCCCAGCATTTT | CASSIFEDWIGPQHF
TRBJ1-1 | many | TRBV12-3/TRBV12-4 | NA | TGCGCCAGCAGCCTACAGGGAGGAACTGAAGCTTTCTTT | CASSLQGGTEAFF
TRBJ2-7 | NA | TRBV29-1 | NA | TGCAGCGTTGTTGGACGGAACTACGAGCAGTACTTC | CSVVGRNYEQYF
TRBJ1-2 | many | TRBV2 | NA | TGTGCCAGCACCGTGGGGACTGAACGTGGCTACACCTTC | CASTVGTERGYTF
TRBJ2-1 | few | TRBV19 | NA | TGTGCCAGTAGTTCATCAGGGAATGAGCAGTTCTTC | CASSSSGNEQFF
TRBJ2-5 | many | TRBV7-9 | TRBD2 | TGTGCCAGCAGCGCCGGACTAGCGGGGGGAGAGACCCAGTACTTC | CASSAGLAGGETQYF